This T cell receptor beta chain comes out of a study of CD8 T cells in Susac syndrome. Comment on this clonotype: Its antigen is unidentified.

Findings and limits, study-wide: An acknowledgment was made by the study that its TCR sequencing and HLA analysis involved relatively few individuals.

The authors reverse transcribed about 0.5 to 1 ug RNA with random hexamers. TCRdb reanalysed the immunoSEQ multiplex PCR reads using MiXCR and keeps one entry per CDR3 protein. The top ten clones hold roughly 0.17% of a sample with about 140,000 distinct CDR3 sequences, 95% of them seen once. The clonotype comes from a human donor with Susac syndrome. Sequencing was performed on CD8+ T cells from PBMCs.

This chain's CDR3 is CASSYSGTSREQYF. In DNA, the CDR3 is TGTGCCAGCAGCTACTCCGGGACTAGCCGCGAGCAGTACTTC. The chain carries TRBV13 and TRBJ2-7; 9 bases are a match to TRBD2. Germline assignment: CDR1 PRHDT and CDR2 FYEKMQ (reference sequence). J was trimmed by 6 bases and V by 4 bases; bases with no gene match: 7. The CDR3 has 14 amino acids.